Sequencing of this T cell receptor (beta chain) was carried out in a study of cytomegalovirus exposure and HLA in healthy donors. Overall study findings and caveats: It was 150 or so TCR beta chains that were listed as cytomegalovirus-associated. Reports indicated that the classifier achieved high specificity and sensitivity in diagnosing cytomegalovirus status.

Produced via immunoSEQ multiplex PCR; TCRdb's table is partial and in-frame only. Altogether about 73,000 clones are present, roughly 90% being singletons, with the ten largest covering 3.5% to 4%. Concerning this clone itself: Its target is not known.

This CDR3 has 13 amino acids. V was clipped by 3 bases and J by 2 bases; unmatched bases: 3. CDR1 is SQVTM, CDR2 ANQGSEA, per germline. This chain connects TRBV29-1 to TRBJ1-2, with 7 nucleotides matching TRBD1. The receptor's source is a woman under 30 in good health and CMV-seropositive. Sequencing used PBMCs. The CDR3 loop reads CSVEGQLNYGYTF. CDR3 nucleotide sequence: TGCAGCGTTGAGGGACAGCTCAACTATGGCTACACCTTC. The full variable domain, with the rest looked up from reference TRBV29-1 and TRBJ1-2, is SAVISQKPSRDICQRGTSLTIQCQVDSQVTMMFWYRQQPGQSLTLIATANQGSEATYESGFVIDKFPISRPNLTFSTLTVSNMSPEDSSIYLCSVEGQLNYGYTFGSGTRLTVV.